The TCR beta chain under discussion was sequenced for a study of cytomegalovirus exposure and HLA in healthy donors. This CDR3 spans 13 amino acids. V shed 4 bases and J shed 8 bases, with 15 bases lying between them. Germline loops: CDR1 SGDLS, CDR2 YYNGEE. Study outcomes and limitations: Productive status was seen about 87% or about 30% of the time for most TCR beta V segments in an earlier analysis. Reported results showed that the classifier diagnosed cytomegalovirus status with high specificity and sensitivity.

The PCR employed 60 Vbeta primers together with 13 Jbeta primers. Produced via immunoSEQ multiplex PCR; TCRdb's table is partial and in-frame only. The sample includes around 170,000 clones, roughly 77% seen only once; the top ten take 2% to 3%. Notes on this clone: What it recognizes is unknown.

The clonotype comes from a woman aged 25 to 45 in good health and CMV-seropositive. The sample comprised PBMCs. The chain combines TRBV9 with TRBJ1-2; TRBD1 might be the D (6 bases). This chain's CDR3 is CASSPGGGVGYTF. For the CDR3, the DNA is TGTGCCAGCAGCCCGGGGGGCGGGGTCGGCTACACCTTC.